A selection of T cell receptor beta chains follows, all from one sample in a study of beta chain features in type 1 diabetes. Clones were read by immunoSEQ multiplex PCR, and TCRdb kept only the in-frame ones, dropping some. The data contain hundreds of thousands of clones, around 15% of them singletons. Input material: naive CD4+ T cells from blood. The receptor set was obtained from a young man with type 1 diabetes. CDR3s include the opening cysteine and the closing phenylalanine or tryptophan. The D gene is left open where the match is weak. Rows give clone size only sometimes, using once, few, many, or a class for an expanded clone.

V gene	D gene	J gene	clone size	CDR3 DNA	CDR3 protein
TRBV10-3	-	TRBJ1-5	-	TGTGCCATCAGTGATATAGGGGTGAGCAATCAGCCCCAGCATTTT	CAISDIGVSNQPQHF
TRBV25-1	-	TRBJ2-7	few	TGTGCCAGCAGTGACGTTCAGGGAACGGGCGAGCAGTACTTC	CASSDVQGTGEQYF
TRBV6-5	TRBD2	TRBJ2-7	-	TGTGCCAGCAGTTCCCATAATGGGGGGGACTACGAGCAGTACTTC	CASSSHNGGDYEQYF
TRBV2	-	TRBJ2-2	few	TGTGCCAGCAGTGGACAGCCCGCTGGGAACACCGGGGAGCTGTTTTTT	CASSGQPAGNTGELFF
TRBV14	-	TRBJ1-2	-	TGTGCCAGCAGCCAATCTGTGGAAGGCTATGGCTACACCTTC	CASSQSVEGYGYTF
TRBV5-6	-	TRBJ2-6	few	TGTGCCAGCAGCTTGGTAAACAGGGAACCCGTCTCTGGGGCCAACGTCCTGACTTTC	CASSLVNREPVSGANVLTF
TRBV7-9	-	TRBJ2-3	few	TGTGCCAGCAGCCAGGGAGTTACAGATACGCAGTATTTT	CASSQGVTDTQYF
TRBV5-4	-	TRBJ1-2	-	TGTGCCAGCAGCTTGATATTGGGCCAGGGATATGGCTACACCTTC	CASSLILGQGYGYTF
TRBV4-1	TRBD1	TRBJ2-1	few	TGCGCCAGCAGCCAGGGGGACAGGGTGGACAATGAGCAGTTCTTC	CASSQGDRVDNEQFF
TRBV30	-	TRBJ2-1	-	TGTGCCTGGAGTGAATCCCGACTATTAGGGCGTCGAGAGCAGTTCTTC	CAWSESRLLGRREQFF